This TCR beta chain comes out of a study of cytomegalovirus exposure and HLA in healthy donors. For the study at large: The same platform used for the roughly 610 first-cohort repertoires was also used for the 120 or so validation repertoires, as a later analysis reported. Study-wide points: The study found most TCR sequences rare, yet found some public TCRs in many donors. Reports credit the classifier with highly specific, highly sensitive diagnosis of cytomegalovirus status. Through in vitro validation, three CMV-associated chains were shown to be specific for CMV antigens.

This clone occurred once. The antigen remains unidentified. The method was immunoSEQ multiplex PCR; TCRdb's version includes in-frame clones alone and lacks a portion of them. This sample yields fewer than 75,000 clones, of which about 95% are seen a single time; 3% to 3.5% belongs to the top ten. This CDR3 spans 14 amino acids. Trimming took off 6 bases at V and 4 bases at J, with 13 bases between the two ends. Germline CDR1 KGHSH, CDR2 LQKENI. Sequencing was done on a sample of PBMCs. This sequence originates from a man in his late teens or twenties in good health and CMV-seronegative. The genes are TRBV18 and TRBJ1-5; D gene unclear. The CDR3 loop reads CASSRDGDNQPQHF. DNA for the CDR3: TGTGCCAGCTCTCGCGACGGGGATAATCAGCCCCAGCATTTT.